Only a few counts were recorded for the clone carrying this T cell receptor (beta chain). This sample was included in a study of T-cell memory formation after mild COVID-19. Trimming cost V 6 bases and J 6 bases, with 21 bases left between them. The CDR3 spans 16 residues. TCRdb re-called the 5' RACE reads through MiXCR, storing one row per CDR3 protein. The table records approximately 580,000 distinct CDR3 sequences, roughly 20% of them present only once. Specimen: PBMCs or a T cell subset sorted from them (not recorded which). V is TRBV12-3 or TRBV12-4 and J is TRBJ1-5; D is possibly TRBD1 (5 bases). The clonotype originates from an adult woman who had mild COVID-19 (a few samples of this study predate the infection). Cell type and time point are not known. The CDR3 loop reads CASSRSPGTRGQPQHF. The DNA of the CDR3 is TGTGCCAGCAGCCGATCCCCCGGGACTCGGGGTCAGCCCCAGCATTTT.